Following are 3 T cell receptor beta chains from one sample sequenced in a study of cytomegalovirus exposure and HLA in healthy donors. PCR primers comprised 60 Vbeta and 13 Jbeta primers. Assay used: immunoSEQ multiplex PCR; TCRdb lists only in-frame clones, some missing. The sample lists under 300,000 clones; 85% to 95% were seen once. Source material: PBMCs. The receptors come from a girl aged 2-10 years in good health and CMV-seronegative.

CDR3 sequence: CASSYPLWTGAYEQYF. CDR3 DNA sequence: TGTGCCAGCAGTTACCCACTCTGGACAGGGGCCTACGAGCAGTACTTC. V and J are TRBV28 and TRBJ2-7, with TRBD1 identical over 9 bases. CDR3 length equals 16 residues. V shed 4 bases and J 2 bases; nucleotides not matched to a gene: 9. From germline, CDR1 is MDHEN and CDR2 SYDVKM.

This clone has only a few counts. The V and J genes are TRBV5-6 and TRBJ1-3, with D possibly TRBD1 on 6 matching bases. V lost 0 bases, J lost 2 bases, and 6 bases lay in between. This CDR3 contains 14 residues. Germline V gives CDR1 SGHDT, CDR2 YYEEEE. This CDR3 is CASSLGTAGNTIYF. CDR3 DNA sequence: TGTGCCAGCAGCTTGGGGACAGCTGGAAACACCATATATTTT. The whole variable domain, filled in from reference TRBV5-6 and TRBJ1-3, reads DAGVTQSPTHLIKTRGQQVTLRCSPKSGHDTVSWYQQALGQGPQFIFQYYEEEERQRGNFPDRFSGHQFPNYSSELNVNALLLGDSALYLCASSLGTAGNTIYFGEGSWLTVV.

The CDR3 sequence is CASTFRDRGGDTQYF. CDR3 in DNA: TGTGCCAGCACTTTCCGGGACAGGGGTGGAGATACGCAGTATTTT. V gene TRBV7-8 combines with J gene TRBJ2-3, with 10 positions matching TRBD1. The CDR3 is 15 amino acids. Germline loops: CDR1 SGHVS, CDR2 FQNEAQ. V gave up 7 bases and J gave up 5 bases; unmatched junction bases: 9.